The 29 T cell receptor beta chains below were found in one sample sequenced in a study of blood T cell repertoires in COVID-19. The repertoire was sequenced with immunoSEQ multiplex PCR; TCRdb's copy has only in-frame clones and lacks some. The data show about 400,000 clones, approximately 91% seen once. The material sequenced was PBMCs or T cells enriched from blood (not recorded which). These TCRs come from a woman aged 40 to 50 with acute COVID-19.

The chain is built from TRBV24-1 and TRBJ2-5; tentatively, D is TRBD1 (6 bases). V was shortened by 5 bases and J by 4 bases, with 16 bases between the two germline ends. CDR1 is KGHDR, CDR2 SFDVKD, per germline. The CDR3 loop spans 15 amino acids. CDR3: CATSAFGQLRETQYF. CDR3 sequence (DNA): TGTGCCACCAGTGCTTTCGGACAGCTGCGAGAGACCCAGTACTTC.

The rearrangement uses TRBV11-2 and TRBJ2-1; a possible D gene is TRBD1 (5 bases). Trimming took 3 bases from V and 5 from J, leaving 11 bases between them. Germline V gene data show CDR1 as SGHAT and CDR2 as FQNNGV. The CDR3 has 14 amino acids. CDR3 nucleotide sequence: TGTGCCAGCAGCTTTGGACAAAATAACAATGAGCAGTTCTTC. Its protein is CASSFGQNNNEQFF.

In regard to this clone: Distinct nucleotide sequences in the sample also encode this CDR3. The chain couples TRBV27 to TRBJ1-2, with D possibly matching TRBD1 (6 bases). The V and J ends lost 2 bases and 2 bases respectively, with 9 bases between them. Germline V gives CDR1 MNHEY, CDR2 SMNVEV (reference sequence). The CDR3 length is 14 residues. The CDR3 coding sequence is TGTGCCAGCAGTTTAAACAGGGTAAACTATGGCTACACCTTC. The encoded protein is CASSLNRVNYGYTF.

With respect to this clone: One junction end does not reproduce the germline sequence, and a read error may be involved. The genes are TRBV24-1 and TRBJ1-2, with D maybe TRBD1 (6 bases). The germline V gene has CDR1 KGHDR and CDR2 SFDVKD. There are 12 residues in the CDR3. The chain's CDR3 is CATSITGYDYTF. In DNA form, the CDR3 reads TGTGCCACCAGTATTACAGGGTATGACTACACCTTC.

The gene calls are TRBV5-1 and TRBJ2-3; 9 bases map to TRBD1. The CDR3 has 14 amino acids. Germline V gives CDR1 SGHRS, CDR2 YFSETQ. Trimming cost V 5 bases and J 3 bases; bases outside gene matches: 4. CDR3 residues: CASRRDRATDTQYF. Written as DNA, the CDR3 is TGCGCCAGCAGGCGGGACAGGGCTACAGATACGCAGTATTTT.

The chain joins TRBV29-1 to TRBJ1-2, with D possibly matching TRBD1 (5 bases). Germline V gene sequence: CDR1 SQVTM, CDR2 ANQGSEA. The CDR3 length is 13 residues. V was trimmed by 4 bases and J by 8 bases, leaving 17 bases between them. CDR3 sequence reads: CSVVDGRRGGYTF. CDR3 DNA sequence: TGCAGCGTTGTGGATGGCAGGCGGGGCGGCTACACCTTC.

The V gene is TRBV24-1, the J gene TRBJ2-5; 8 bases agree with TRBD1. This CDR3 has 17 amino acids. The V gene end was trimmed by 4 bases and the J gene end by 5 bases; junction bases not matched to a gene: 14. Germline loops: CDR1 KGHDR, CDR2 SFDVKD. The CDR3 protein is CATSEITGTGGRETQYF. In nucleotides, the CDR3 is TGTGCCACCAGTGAGATCACGGGGACAGGAGGCAGGGAGACCCAGTACTTC.

V and J are TRBV4-1 and TRBJ2-5; tentative D call: TRBD1 (6 bases). Per germline, CDR1 MGHRA and CDR2 YSYEKL. V gave up 3 bases and J gave up 1 base, with 9 bases separating them. The CDR3 runs 14 residues. The CDR3 coding sequence is TGCGCCAGCAGCCAGTTCAGGGGCCAAGAGACCCAGTACTTC. It codes for CASSQFRGQETQYF.

The chain recombines TRBV24-1 with TRBJ2-1; 8 positions match TRBD1. The germline CDR1 and CDR2 sequences are KGHDR and SFDVKD. The V gene end was trimmed by 3 bases and the J gene end by 8 bases; junction bases not matched to a gene: 8. CDR3 length: 15 amino acids. The CDR3 DNA follows: TGTGCCACCAGTGATCCCCGGACAGGGAGCGATGAGCAGTTCTTC. It encodes CATSDPRTGSDEQFF.

The V and J genes are TRBV20-1 and TRBJ1-2, with D unclear. Trimming removed 3 bases at V and 4 bases at J, with 15 bases between. There are 14 residues in the CDR3. The germline CDR1 and CDR2 sequences are DFQATT and SNEGSKA (reference sequence). CDR3 DNA: TGCAGTGCTAGTCCTCGGGGAGAGCTCTATGGCTACACCTTC. Amino acid sequence: CSASPRGELYGYTF.

This clone was seen only once. The chain employs TRBV27 and TRBJ1-1, with 8 bases fitting TRBD1. This CDR3 has 12 residues. V lost 5 bases, J lost 8 bases, and 4 bases stayed unmatched. Per the germline V gene, CDR1 is MNHEY and CDR2 is SMNVEV (reference sequence). CDR3 nucleotides: TGTGCCAGCAGTCTCCGACAGGGGGAAGCTTTCTTT. Protein: CASSLRQGEAFF.

The chain carries TRBV7-9 and TRBJ1-1; D unclear. The CDR3 sequence is 14 residues long. The ends were cut back, 1 base at V and 1 base at J, with 7 bases in the middle. CDR1 SEHNR and CDR2 FQNEAQ come from the germline V gene (reference sequence). As DNA, the CDR3 is TGTGCCAGCAGCTTAGGAGGCGGGAACACTGAAGCTTTCTTT. It yields the protein CASSLGGGNTEAFF.

The chain joins TRBV3-1 (or the pseudogene TRBV3-2) to TRBJ1-5; D not certain. The CDR3 is 13 residues long. Germline values: CDR1 LGHDT, CDR2 YNNKEL (reference sequence). V shed 2 bases and J shed 2 bases, with 4 bases lying between them. The CDR3 DNA follows: TGTGCCAGCAGCCAAAGCCGCAATCAGCCCCAGCATTTT. It yields the protein CASSQSRNQPQHF.

The chain couples TRBV6-5 to TRBJ1-4, with D possibly being TRBD1 (5 bases). Germline CDR1 and CDR2: MNHEY and SVGAGI. The V end lost 2 bases, the J end lost 8 bases, and 15 bases lay between the germline ends. The CDR3 sequence is 15 residues long. The chain's CDR3 is CASSYAGTGGEKLFF. DNA for the CDR3: TGTGCCAGCAGTTACGCCGGGACCGGGGGGGAAAAACTGTTTTTT.

J is TRBJ2-1 and V is TRBV2, with 8 bases that match TRBD2. CDR3 length equals 15 residues. With V trimmed by 7 bases and J by 2 bases, 7 bases remained unmatched. Germline V lookup: CDR1 SNHLY, CDR2 FYNNEI. For the CDR3, the DNA is TGTGCCAGCACCCCACGCGGGGGGCCCTACAATGAGCAGTTCTTC. Translated: CASTPRGGPYNEQFF.

The chain has TRBV5-1 and TRBJ1-3; 7 bases map to TRBD1. V lost 5 bases, J lost 0 bases, and 11 bases stayed unmatched. The CDR3 is 17 amino acids. Germline loops: CDR1 SGHRS, CDR2 YFSETQ. Here the CDR3 reads CASRPGTALFSGNTIYF. The DNA of the CDR3 is TGCGCCAGCAGGCCTGGGACAGCTCTTTTCTCTGGAAACACCATATATTTT.

This clone was observed a single time. The V gene is TRBV11-2, the J gene TRBJ2-3, with 9 bases fitting TRBD2. The length of the CDR3 is 15 residues. Per germline, CDR1 SGHAT and CDR2 FQNNGV. V shed 1 base and J 3 bases; nucleotides not matched to a gene: 2. As DNA, the CDR3 is TGTGCCAGCAGCTTAGGACTAGCGGAAACAGATACGCAGTATTTT. Translating gives CASSLGLAETDTQYF.

The J gene is TRBJ1-5, the V gene TRBV7-6, with D possibly matching TRBD1 (5 bases). Germline-derived CDR1 and CDR2 are SGHVS and FNYEAQ. CDR3 size: 14 residues. Deletions cut 5 bases from V and 0 bases from J, with 8 bases between. The CDR3 protein is CASSPDSSNQPQHF. Here the CDR3 DNA reads TGTGCCAGCAGCCCCGACAGTAGCAATCAGCCCCAGCATTTT.

V gene TRBV30 combines with J gene TRBJ2-7; 8 bases line up with TRBD1. V was pared by 7 bases and J by 3 bases, with 5 bases of the junction left unmatched. The germline V gene has CDR1 GTSNPN and CDR2 SVGIG (reference sequence). The CDR3 runs 12 residues. The CDR3 DNA reads TGTGCCTCGCGGACAGGGAACTACGAGCAGTACTTC. The encoded protein is CASRTGNYEQYF. Full variable domain (rest looked up from reference TRBV30 and TRBJ2-7): SQTIHQWPATLVQPVGSPLSLECTVEGTSNPNLYWYRQAAGRGLQLLFYSVGIGQISSEVPQNLSASRPQDRQFILSSKKLLLSDSGFYLCASRTGNYEQYFGPGTRLTVT.

This chain joins TRBV27 and TRBJ2-5, with D perhaps matching TRBD2 (7 bases). Trimming pared 3 bases from V and 5 bases from J, leaving 13 bases between. The length of the CDR3 is 14 residues. Germline lookup yields CDR1 MNHEY and CDR2 SMNVEV (reference sequence). The CDR3 sequence: CASSFRGAGETQYF. Written as DNA, the CDR3 is TGTGCCAGCAGTTTTCGGGGGGCGGGGGAGACCCAGTACTTC.

This chain joins TRBV24-1 and TRBJ2-1; TRBD1 matches at 9 bases. The CDR3 is made up of 16 amino acids. The V gene's germline CDR1 is KGHDR and CDR2 SFDVKD. Germline trimming cut 4 bases from V and 4 bases from J; bases unmatched to any gene: 7. The CDR3 loop reads CATSDPGQGNYNEQFF. CDR3 in DNA: TGTGCCACCAGTGACCCGGGACAGGGAAATTACAATGAGCAGTTCTTC.

This clone was seen only once. The chain is built from TRBV7-9 and TRBJ2-7; 10 bases line up with TRBD1. The CDR3 runs to 15 residues. Germline trimming cut 2 bases from V and 7 bases from J; bases unmatched to any gene: 8. Looked up from germline, CDR1 is SEHNR and CDR2 is FQNEAQ (reference sequence). The CDR3 here is CASSLRDRGGKEQYF. The CDR3 DNA reads TGTGCCAGCAGCTTAAGGGACAGGGGTGGAAAAGAGCAGTACTTC.

The chain joins TRBV5-6 to TRBJ1-5; possibly TRBD1 for D (6 bases). Germline V lookup: CDR1 SGHDT, CDR2 YYEEEE. The CDR3 covers 17 residues. V lost 0 bases to trimming and J lost 1 base, with 14 bases between them. The CDR3 sequence: CASSLGPQGLSNQPQHF. The CDR3 DNA follows: TGTGCCAGCAGCTTGGGGCCCCAGGGGCTAAGCAATCAGCCCCAGCATTTT.

The chain couples TRBV11-2 to TRBJ2-1; 11 bases fit TRBD2. CDR1 is SGHAT and CDR2 is FQNNGV in the germline V gene. The CDR3 is 15 amino acids. J gave up 7 bases and V 4 bases, and 6 bases lay outside the gene matches. The CDR3 here is CASSSLAGGRNEQFF. Here the CDR3 DNA reads TGTGCCAGCAGCTCGTTAGCGGGGGGGAGGAATGAGCAGTTCTTC. The whole variable domain, remainder taken from reference TRBV11-2 and TRBJ2-1, is EAGVAQSPRYKIIEKRQSVAFWCNPISGHATLYWYQQILGQGPKLLIQFQNNGVVDDSQLPKDRFSAERLKGVDSTLKIQPAKLEDSAVYLCASSSLAGGRNEQFFGPGTRLTVL.

The rearrangement links TRBV7-2 to TRBJ2-1; D might be TRBD1 (5 bases). Germline CDR1 SGHTA, CDR2 FQGNSA. Trimming shortened V by 2 bases and J by 10 bases, and 15 bases separated the two germline ends. The CDR3 extends over 14 amino acids. CDR3 residues: CASSLIGARAEQFF. DNA for the CDR3: TGTGCCAGCAGCTTAATAGGGGCCCGGGCCGAGCAGTTCTTC.

As DNA, the CDR3 is TGTGCCAGCAGCAACCCGGGACAGACACCCCTCCACTTT. Its translation is CASSNPGQTPLHF. J is TRBJ1-6 and V is TRBV5-6, with 7 bases fitting TRBD1. The CDR3 covers 13 residues. CDR1 and CDR2 from the germline V gene are SGHDT and YYEEEE. With V trimmed by 4 bases and J by 11 bases, 6 bases remained unmatched.

On this clone itself: The germline gene is not matched at one end of the junction; a read error may be the cause. The CDR3 nucleotides read TGTGCCAGCAGCCTAGCCGGGACAGGGTCACCCCTCCACTTT. Encoded protein: CASSLAGTGSPLHF. The chain carries TRBV7-9 and TRBJ1-6, with 9 bases identical to TRBD1. CDR3 length equals 14 residues. CDR1 is SEHNR, CDR2 FQNEAQ, per germline (reference sequence).

Remarks on this clone: This CDR3 is also generated by other DNA sequences in the sample. The chain couples TRBV19 to TRBJ1-6; TRBD1 agrees at 11 bases. Germline V CDR1 and CDR2: LNHDA, SQIVND (reference sequence). The trim removed 5 bases at V and 6 bases at J, leaving 0 bases unmatched. The CDR3 runs to 14 residues. CDR3 residues: CASSGTGGNSPLHF. The CDR3 DNA reads as TGTGCCAGTAGTGGGACAGGGGGTAATTCACCCCTCCACTTT.

V and J are TRBV5-6 and TRBJ1-2, with D hard to call. Germline V gives CDR1 SGHDT, CDR2 YYEEEE. This CDR3 has 16 residues. Trimming took off 2 bases at V and 0 bases at J, with 14 bases between the two ends. The CDR3 sequence is CASSFSGGGSNYGYTF. CDR3 bases: TGTGCCAGCAGCTTTAGTGGCGGTGGATCTAACTATGGCTACACCTTC.